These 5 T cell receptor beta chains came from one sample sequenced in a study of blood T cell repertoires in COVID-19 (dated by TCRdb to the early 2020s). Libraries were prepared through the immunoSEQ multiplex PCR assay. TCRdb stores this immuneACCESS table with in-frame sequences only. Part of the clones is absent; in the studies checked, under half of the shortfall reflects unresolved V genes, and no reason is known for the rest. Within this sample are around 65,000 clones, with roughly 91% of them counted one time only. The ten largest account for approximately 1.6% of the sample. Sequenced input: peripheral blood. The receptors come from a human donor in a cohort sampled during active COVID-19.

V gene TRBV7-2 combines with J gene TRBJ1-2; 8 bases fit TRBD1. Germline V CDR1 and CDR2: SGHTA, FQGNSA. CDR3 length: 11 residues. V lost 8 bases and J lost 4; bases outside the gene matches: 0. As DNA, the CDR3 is TGTGCCAGCGGACAGGGCTATGGCTACACCTTC. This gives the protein CASGQGYGYTF.

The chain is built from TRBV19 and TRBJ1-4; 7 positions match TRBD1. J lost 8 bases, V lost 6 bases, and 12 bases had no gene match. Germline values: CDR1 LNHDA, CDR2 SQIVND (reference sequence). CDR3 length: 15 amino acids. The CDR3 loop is CASSPPTGLQEKLFF. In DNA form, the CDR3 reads TGTGCCAGTAGCCCTCCGACAGGGCTGCAGGAAAAACTGTTTTTT.

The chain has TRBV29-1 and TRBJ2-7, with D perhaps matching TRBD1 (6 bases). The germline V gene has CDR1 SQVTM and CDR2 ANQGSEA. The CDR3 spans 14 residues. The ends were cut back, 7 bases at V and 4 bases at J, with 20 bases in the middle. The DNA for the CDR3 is TGCAGCGCCACCACCAGGGGCCCTCCTTACGAGCAGTACTTC. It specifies CSATTRGPPYEQYF.

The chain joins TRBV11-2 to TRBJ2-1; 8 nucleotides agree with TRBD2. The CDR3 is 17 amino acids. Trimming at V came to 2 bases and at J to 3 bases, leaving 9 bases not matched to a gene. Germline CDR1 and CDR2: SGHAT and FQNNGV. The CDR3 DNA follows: TGTGCCAGCAGCTTAAGTCGGGAGGGCCTCCTCTACAATGAGCAGTTCTTC. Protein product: CASSLSREGLLYNEQFF.

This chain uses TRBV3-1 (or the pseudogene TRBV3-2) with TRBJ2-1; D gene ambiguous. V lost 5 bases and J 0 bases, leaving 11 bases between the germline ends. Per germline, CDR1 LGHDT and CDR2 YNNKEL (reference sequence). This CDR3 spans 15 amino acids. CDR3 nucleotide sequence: TGTGCCAGCAGCGAAATGGCGGTCTCCTACAATGAGCAGTTCTTC. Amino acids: CASSEMAVSYNEQFF.